This T cell receptor (beta chain) was sequenced for a study of T cells expressing NK-cell markers. Across the study: Investigators obtained TCR beta repertoires from sorted CD3+CD56+NKG2C+, CD3+CD56+NKG2C- and CD3+CD56-NKG2C+ T cells. Just one sequenced donor of eight was HCMV-seronegative, while seven were seropositive. General study results and limits: In a group of 5 or 6 donors, dominant NKG2C+ clonotypes represented 1.0-7.0% of CD8+ T cells.

Concerning this clonotype: Its matching antigen is unknown.

The authors made TCR beta cDNA libraries by 5'RACE template switching. This switching added a universal primer site and UMIs. After re-calling the 5' RACE reads, TCRdb lists one entry per CDR3 protein, DNA absent. This sample's table reports around 380,000 distinct CDR3 sequences. The CDR3 is made up of 15 amino acids. Germline CDR1 reads MGHDK; CDR2 reads SYGVNS. The rearrangement joins TRBV25-1 to TRBJ1-5; TCRdb indicates TRBD1, and absent DNA this call remains unverified. The sequence was collected from a woman in her forties or fifties in good health. Sequencing was carried out using blood T cells: a sorted CD56 or NKG2C T cell subset, CD4+ or CD8+ T cells, or bulk PBMC T cells (not recorded which). The chain's CDR3 is CASSSDRAGNQPQHF.